The clone carrying this TCR beta chain is termed medium-sized. Its antigen is currently unknown. The sample comes from a study of metastatic and nonmetastatic thyroid tumors. Study-wide context: The authors compared repertoires across blood and tumor or nodule tissue from malignant and benign thyroid patients.

Authors' processing steps: A classifier of distant metastasis in papillary thyroid cancer was built from CDR3 differences (across clinicopathological groups). TCRdb re-clonotyped the PCR reads through MiXCR. The V and J calls were determined by TCRdb, not by the authors. The sample has over 55,000 clones; more than 25% are singletons. Trimming removed 3 bases at V and 0 bases at J, with 11 bases between. This CDR3 comprises 16 residues. CDR1 KGHDR and CDR2 SFDVKD come from the germline V gene. Every patient was untreated before thyroid surgery. Study-wide findings and caveats: As reported, TCR beta diversity in blood and tumor was significantly higher in malignant thyroid tumors than in benign nodules.

The chain carries TRBV24-1 and TRBJ2-1; D may be TRBD1 (6 bases). This clonotype was obtained from a female donor with papillary thyroid cancer or a benign thyroid nodule (not recorded which). Some clones in this sample may be carry-over from other donors' samples. What was sequenced was blood. The CDR3 nucleotides read TGTGCCACCAGTGATCCGACAGGCCGCTCCTACAATGAGCAGTTCTTC. Its translation: CATSDPTGRSYNEQFF.